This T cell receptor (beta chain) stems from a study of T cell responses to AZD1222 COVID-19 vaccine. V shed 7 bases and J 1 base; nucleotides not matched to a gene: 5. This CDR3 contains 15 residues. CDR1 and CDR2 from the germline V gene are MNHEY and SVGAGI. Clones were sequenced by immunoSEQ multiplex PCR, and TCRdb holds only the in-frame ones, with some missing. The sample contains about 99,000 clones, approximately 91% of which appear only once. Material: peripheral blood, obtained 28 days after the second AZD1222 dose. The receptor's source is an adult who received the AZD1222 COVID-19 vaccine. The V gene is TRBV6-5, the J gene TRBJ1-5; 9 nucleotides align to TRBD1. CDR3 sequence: CASTADRGSNQPQHF. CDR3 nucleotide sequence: TGTGCCAGCACTGCGGACAGGGGAAGCAATCAGCCCCAGCATTTT.